Below are 10 T cell receptor beta chains sequenced from a single sample in a study of cytomegalovirus exposure and HLA in healthy donors. A multiplex PCR was run with 60 Vbeta primers and 13 Jbeta primers. TCRdb keeps only in-frame clones here, not all; method: immunoSEQ multiplex PCR. The data show roughly 150,000 clones, roughly three quarters seen once. The source material was PBMCs. The receptors come from a woman aged 40 to 50 in good health and CMV-seronegative.

This clone appeared a single time. The chain employs TRBV5-1 and TRBJ2-7; the match to TRBD2 covers 8 bases. Germline lookup yields CDR1 SGHRS and CDR2 YFSETQ. Losses at the gene ends were 7 bases for V and 2 bases for J; bases not matched to a gene: 11. CDR3 length: 15 amino acids. The CDR3 DNA follows: TGCGCCAGCCAGGGGTTAGCGGGGTCCGCCTACGAGCAGTACTTC. It specifies CASQGLAGSAYEQYF.

CDR3 amino acids: CSGGTSGGTDTQYF. In nucleotides, the CDR3 is TGCAGCGGTGGGACTAGCGGGGGGACAGATACGCAGTATTTT. This chain joins TRBV29-1 and TRBJ2-3, with 15 bases fitting TRBD2. The CDR3 length is 14 residues. The trim removed 7 bases at V and 3 bases at J, leaving 2 bases unmatched. In germline, CDR1 is SQVTM, CDR2 ANQGSEA.

CDR3 DNA: TGTGCCAGCAGTGCCAGGGGGGTCACTGAAGCTTTCTTT. It yields the protein CASSARGVTEAFF. The V gene is TRBV6-1, the J gene TRBJ1-1, with 7 bases fitting TRBD1. CDR1 is MNHNS and CDR2 is SASEGT in the germline V gene. The CDR3 totals 13 residues. Trimming at V came to 4 bases and at J to 4 bases, leaving 3 bases not matched to a gene.

The chain is built from TRBV7-9 and TRBJ1-2; the match to TRBD1 covers 10 bases. V trimming: 3 bases; J trimming: 6 bases; junction bases outside the gene matches: 1. The germline V gene has CDR1 SEHNR and CDR2 FQNEAQ (reference sequence). The CDR3 length is 13 residues. CDR3 in amino acids: CASSFGTGDGYTF. The CDR3, as DNA: TGTGCCAGCAGCTTTGGGACAGGGGATGGCTACACCTTC. The full variable domain, in which reference TRBV7-9 and TRBJ1-2 provide the parts outside the CDR3, is DTGVSQNPRHKITKRGQNVTFRCDPISEHNRLYWYRQTLGQGPEFLTYFQNEAQLEKSRLLSDRFSAERPKGSFSTLEIQRTEQGDSAMYLCASSFGTGDGYTFGSGTRLTVV.

J is TRBJ1-1 and V is TRBV9; possible D gene TRBD1, 5 bases. Per germline, CDR1 SGDLS and CDR2 YYNGEE. This CDR3 is built from 15 residues. The V gene lost 0 bases and the J gene lost 1 base, with 10 bases spanning the gap. The CDR3 DNA sequence: TGTGCCAGCAGCGTAGAACAGGACACGAACACTGAAGCTTTCTTT. Its protein product is CASSVEQDTNTEAFF.

The chain joins TRBV7-3 to TRBJ1-1; D might be TRBD1 (5 bases). CDR1 and CDR2 (germline): SGHTA, FQGTGA. The CDR3 contains 15 residues. Trimming took off 5 bases at V and 6 bases at J, with 19 bases between the two ends. The CDR3 spells CASSTAGPPRAEAFF. The CDR3 DNA reads as TGTGCCAGCAGCACTGCGGGACCCCCTAGGGCTGAAGCTTTCTTT.

The chain is built from TRBV7-8 and TRBJ2-3; D possibly corresponds to TRBD2 (5 bases). Trimming removed 5 bases from V and 2 bases from J, with 14 bases in between. Germline V gene sequence: CDR1 SGHVS, CDR2 FQNEAQ. The CDR3 has 15 amino acids. Here the CDR3 reads CASSAHQRNTDTQYF. In DNA, the CDR3 is TGTGCCAGCAGCGCGCACCAGCGGAACACAGATACGCAGTATTTT.

CDR3: CASSYNRAAYEQYF. In DNA, the CDR3 is TGTGCCAGCAGTTACAACAGGGCCGCCTACGAGCAGTACTTC. V and J are TRBV6-5 and TRBJ2-7; TRBD1 is a possible D gene (6 bases). This CDR3 is 14 amino acids long. Germline loops: CDR1 MNHEY, CDR2 SVGAGI. The V and J ends lost 2 bases and 2 bases respectively, with 10 bases between them.

The CDR3 region has the DNA TGCGCCAGCAGCCAAGGCCATCAGGGGAGTCGGCATGGCGGGGAGCTGTTTTTT. Protein product: CASSQGHQGSRHGGELFF. The chain recombines TRBV4-3 with TRBJ2-2; D perhaps matches TRBD1 (6 bases). Trimming removed 1 base at V and 7 bases at J, with 22 bases between. The length of the CDR3 is 18 residues. Germline V gene sequence: CDR1 LGHNA, CDR2 YSLEER.

The chain links TRBV9 to TRBJ2-5; possibly TRBD1 for D (5 bases). The CDR3 contains 13 residues. CDR1 is SGDLS, CDR2 YYNGEE, per germline. V was shortened by 2 bases and J by 0 bases, with 5 bases between the two germline ends. This CDR3 is CASSVRDQETQYF. The CDR3 DNA reads TGTGCCAGCAGCGTCAGGGACCAAGAGACCCAGTACTTC.